These T cell receptor beta chains were read from a single sample in a study of technical replicates of blood from several donors. TCRdb keeps only in-frame clones here, not all; method: immunoSEQ multiplex PCR. The table has 66,000 or so clones, around 97% seen once; the top ten hold 0.19%. Sequenced: T cells isolated from PBMCs. Receptors originate from a human donor in good health. Both conserved end residues are part of each CDR3. Each record gives: D gene, V gene, J gene, clone size, CDR3 DNA, CDR3 protein. D genes are given only for firm matches. Size tells how often a clone was seen (once, few, many) or the class of an expanded clone, and some rows leave it out.

d_call: TRBD1; v_call: TRBV6-5; j_call: TRBJ2-2; clone_size: few; cdr3_nt: TGTGCCAGCAGATCGGACAGGAGGTTCACCGGGGAGCTGTTTTTT; cdr3_aa: CASRSDRRFTGELFF
d_call: NA; v_call: TRBV6-5; j_call: TRBJ1-3; clone_size: NA; cdr3_nt: TGTGCCAGCAGTTACAAGCCCTCTGGAAACACCATATATTTT; cdr3_aa: CASSYKPSGNTIYF
d_call: NA; v_call: TRBV11-3; j_call: TRBJ2-3; clone_size: NA; cdr3_nt: TGTGCCAGCAGCCCTGATGGGGCACGGATTGATACGCAGTATTTT; cdr3_aa: CASSPDGARIDTQYF
d_call: NA; v_call: TRBV5-1; j_call: TRBJ2-3; clone_size: once; cdr3_nt: TGCGCCAGCAGCCGAAATCGACAGAACACAGATACGCAGTATTTT; cdr3_aa: CASSRNRQNTDTQYF
d_call: NA; v_call: TRBV28; j_call: TRBJ1-2; clone_size: NA; cdr3_nt: TGTGCCAGCAGTTCTGACAGATATGGCTACACCTTC; cdr3_aa: CASSSDRYGYTF
d_call: TRBD1; v_call: TRBV19; j_call: TRBJ2-7; clone_size: once; cdr3_nt: TGTGCCAGTAGCAGGACAGGGGGCTTCTACGAGCAGTACTTC; cdr3_aa: CASSRTGGFYEQYF
d_call: NA; v_call: TRBV28; j_call: TRBJ2-5; clone_size: once; cdr3_nt: TGTGCCAGCAGTTACAGAAACCAAGAGACCCAGTACTTC; cdr3_aa: CASSYRNQETQYF
d_call: NA; v_call: TRBV9; j_call: TRBJ1-5; clone_size: NA; cdr3_nt: TGTGCCAGCAGCGTATCAGGCAATCAGCCCCAGCATTTT; cdr3_aa: CASSVSGNQPQHF
d_call: TRBD2; v_call: TRBV5-1; j_call: TRBJ2-7; clone_size: NA; cdr3_nt: TGCGCCAGCAGCCAGGGACTAGCGGGTCTCCTAGGGGCCTACGAGCAGTACTTC; cdr3_aa: CASSQGLAGLLGAYEQYF
d_call: TRBD1; v_call: TRBV7-2; j_call: TRBJ1-4; clone_size: once; cdr3_nt: TGTGCCAGCAGCTTAGGAGCGACAGGGTTAAAGGCAACTAATGAAAAACTGTTTTTT; cdr3_aa: CASSLGATGLKATNEKLFF
d_call: TRBD1; v_call: TRBV4-1; j_call: TRBJ1-3; clone_size: NA; cdr3_nt: TGCGCCAGCAGCCGTCCCGGGACAGGGGTGAACACCATATATTTT; cdr3_aa: CASSRPGTGVNTIYF
d_call: TRBD1; v_call: TRBV6-5; j_call: TRBJ1-2; clone_size: NA; cdr3_nt: TGTGCCGTAACAGGGGTCTGGCCCTATGGCTACACCTTC; cdr3_aa: CAVTGVWPYGYTF
d_call: NA; v_call: TRBV29-1; j_call: TRBJ1-1; clone_size: NA; cdr3_nt: TGCAGCGCGTACGACCCGGGGTCGAACACTGAAGCTTTCTTT; cdr3_aa: CSAYDPGSNTEAFF